This T cell receptor beta chain emerged from a study of cytomegalovirus exposure and HLA in healthy donors. CDR1 and CDR2 (germline): LNHNV, YYDKDF (reference sequence). Trimming cost V 1 base and J 1 base, with 8 bases left between them. This CDR3 has 15 amino acids. This clone was seen a single time. Its specificity is unknown. Notes on the study in general: The study listed 164 cytomegalovirus-associated TCR beta chains.

Clones were sequenced by immunoSEQ multiplex PCR, and TCRdb holds only the in-frame ones, with some missing. Here the sample spans roughly 100,000 clones, roughly nine tenths being singletons. V is TRBV15 and J is TRBJ1-5; tentatively, D is TRBD1 (6 bases). The specimen was PBMCs. The receptor's source is a young woman in good health and CMV-seropositive. CDR3 coding DNA: TGTGCCACCAGCAGAGCGGGGGGCAGCAATCAGCCCCAGCATTTT. Protein sequence: CATSRAGGSNQPQHF.